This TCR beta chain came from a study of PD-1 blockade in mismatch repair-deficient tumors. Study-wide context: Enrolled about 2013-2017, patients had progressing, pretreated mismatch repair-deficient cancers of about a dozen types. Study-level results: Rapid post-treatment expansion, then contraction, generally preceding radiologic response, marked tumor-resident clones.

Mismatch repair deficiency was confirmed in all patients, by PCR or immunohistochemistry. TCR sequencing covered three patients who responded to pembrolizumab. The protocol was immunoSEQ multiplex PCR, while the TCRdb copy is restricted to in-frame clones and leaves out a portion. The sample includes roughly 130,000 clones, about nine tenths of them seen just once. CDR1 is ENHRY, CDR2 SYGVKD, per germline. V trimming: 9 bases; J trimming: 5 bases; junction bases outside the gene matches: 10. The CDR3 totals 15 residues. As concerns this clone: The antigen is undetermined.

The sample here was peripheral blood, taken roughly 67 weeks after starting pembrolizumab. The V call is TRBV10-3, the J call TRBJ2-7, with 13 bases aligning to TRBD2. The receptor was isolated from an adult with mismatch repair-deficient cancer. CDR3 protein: CAIQTSGRVGHEQYF. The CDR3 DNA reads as TGTGCCATTCAAACTAGCGGGAGGGTCGGCCACGAGCAGTACTTC.